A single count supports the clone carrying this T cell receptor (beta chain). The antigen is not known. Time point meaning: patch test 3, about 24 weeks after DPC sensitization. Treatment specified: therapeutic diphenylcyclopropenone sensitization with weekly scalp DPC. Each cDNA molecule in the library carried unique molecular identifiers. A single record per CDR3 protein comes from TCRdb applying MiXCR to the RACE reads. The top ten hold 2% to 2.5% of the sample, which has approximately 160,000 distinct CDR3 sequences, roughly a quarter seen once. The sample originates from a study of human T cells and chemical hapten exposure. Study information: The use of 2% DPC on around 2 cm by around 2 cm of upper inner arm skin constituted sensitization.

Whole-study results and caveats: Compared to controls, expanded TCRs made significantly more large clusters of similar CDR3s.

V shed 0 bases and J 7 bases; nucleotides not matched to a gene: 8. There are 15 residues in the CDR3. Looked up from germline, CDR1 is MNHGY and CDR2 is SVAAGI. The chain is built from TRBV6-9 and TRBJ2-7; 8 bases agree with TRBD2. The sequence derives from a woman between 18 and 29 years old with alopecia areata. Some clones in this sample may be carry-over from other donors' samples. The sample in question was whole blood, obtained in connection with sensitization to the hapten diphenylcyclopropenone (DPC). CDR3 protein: CASSYSGLGGKEQYF. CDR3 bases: TGTGCCAGCAGTTATTCGGGACTAGGGGGGAAGGAGCAGTACTTC.